This T cell receptor beta chain was sequenced for a study of T cell repertoires in cytomegalovirus infection. Study observations and caveats: HLA-C-restricted CMV clonotypes gave the most frequent clonotype in two of eight donors.

The sample holds many counts of this clonotype. Its antigen is undetermined. This CDR3 is built from 15 residues. Trimming stripped 5 bases from V and 4 bases from J, with 17 bases between. Germline V gene sequence: CDR1 SGHTA, CDR2 FQGNSA. One entry per CDR3 protein, called by TCRdb with MiXCR from the reads. This sample yields 750,000 to 900,000 distinct CDR3 sequences, of which almost 30% are seen a single time; roughly 13% belongs to the top ten. The sample was cultured CD8+ T cells from PBMCs, taken from culture after CMV antigen stimulation. This chain uses TRBV7-2 with TRBJ2-5; possible D gene TRBD1, 5 bases. The TCR sequence derives from a human donor in good health (CMV status not recorded). Some clones in this sample may be carry-over from other donors' samples. CDR3 DNA sequence: TGTGCCAGCAGCCCCCTTCAGGGAATGAGAGAGACCCAGTACTTC. This gives the protein CASSPLQGMRETQYF.